This T cell receptor (beta chain) was captured in a study of spatial heterogeneity in lung cancer. Study-wide context: The average appearance count of each unique TCR and UMI combination in raw reads was more than 8.5.

This CDR3 spans 16 amino acids. Germline loops: CDR1 LNHDA, CDR2 SQIVND (reference sequence). V shed 0 bases and J shed 0 bases, with 8 bases lying between them. This clonotype is deemed medium-sized. Antigen unknown. Being off target in a library aimed at alpha chains, this beta chain has a size of little meaning. Study-wide results and caveats: Counts of expanded alpha and beta TCRs within tumors tracked the tumor nonsynonymous mutation count.

Every TCR cDNA molecule bore its own unique molecular identifier. TCRdb reprocessed the 5' RACE reads with MiXCR, giving one entry per CDR3 protein. The table lists around 4,000 distinct CDR3 sequences, under 6% of them singletons. Indicated time point: sample taken at primary tumor resection. Extraction of whole RNA from tumor, nontumor lung or frozen PBMC preceded unsorted sequencing. This chain connects TRBV19 to TRBJ2-2; either TRBD1 or TRBD2 may fit D (5 bases each). The sample was lung tumor tissue, taken at surgery. The TCR comes from a female donor with early-stage non-small cell lung cancer. The CDR3 is CASSIDPGPNTGELFF. CDR3 nucleotide sequence: TGTGCCAGTAGTATAGACCCGGGACCGAACACCGGGGAGCTGTTTTTT.